The 25 T cell receptor beta chains reported below all come from one sample, sequenced in a study of T cell repertoires in cytomegalovirus infection (dated by TCRdb to between 2017 and 2020). The run used an Illumina HiSeq 1500. Using fastp trimming at Q25 and MiXCR clonotype assembly, TCRdb reanalyzed the public sequencing data and kept in-frame beta chains. Rows are combined by CDR3 protein, so each entry shows the most common genes and DNA. In all, the sample holds some 150,000 distinct CDR3 sequences, and under 8% of those were seen once. Of the sample, about a sixth falls within the top ten clones. Sequences were obtained from PBMCs. These receptor sequences come from a human donor in good health (CMV status not recorded). Some clones in this sample may be carry-over from other donors' samples.

The table lists this clonotype with many counts. The chain carries TRBV7-2 and TRBJ2-5, with 9 bases aligning to TRBD2. The CDR3 sequence is 16 residues long. Per germline, CDR1 SGHTA and CDR2 FQGNSA. The J segment lost 1 base and the V segment lost 5 bases, leaving 8 bases of the junction unmatched. CDR3 sequence reads: CASSPRGSGGQETQYF. In DNA, the CDR3 is TGTGCCAGCAGCCCCAGGGGTAGCGGGGGCCAAGAGACCCAGTACTTC.

The V call is TRBV10-3, the J call TRBJ1-1; 7 nucleotides match TRBD1. The V gene's germline CDR1 is ENHRY and CDR2 SYGVKD. V gave up 2 bases and J gave up 8 bases; unmatched junction bases: 11. This CDR3 spans 15 amino acids. CDR3 protein: CAISEILSGQKEAFF. CDR3 sequence (DNA): TGTGCCATCAGTGAGATACTGTCGGGACAGAAAGAAGCTTTCTTT.

This clonotype was detected a few times. The genes are TRBV7-9 and TRBJ2-3, with 12 bases lining up with TRBD2. Germline loops: CDR1 SEHNR, CDR2 FQNEAQ (reference sequence). CDR3 length: 18 amino acids. With V trimmed by 5 bases and J by 0 bases, 9 bases remained unmatched. The CDR3 DNA follows: TGTGCCAGCAGCAAGACTAGCGGGGGAACTACTAGCACAGATACGCAGTATTTT. This codes for CASSKTSGGTTSTDTQYF.

The sample holds many counts of this clonotype. The J gene is TRBJ1-2, the V gene TRBV14, with a weak D call TRBD1 (5 bases). This CDR3 is 13 amino acids long. Germline CDR1 reads SGHDN; CDR2 reads FVKESK. Trimming took off 1 base at V and 8 bases at J, with 11 bases between the two ends. CDR3 residues: CASSQAGSGGYTF. The CDR3 DNA is TGTGCCAGCAGCCAAGCAGGGTCGGGCGGCTACACCTTC.

The V gene is TRBV7-8, the J gene TRBJ2-6, with D perhaps TRBD1 or TRBD2 (5 bases each). CDR1 and CDR2 (germline): SGHVS, FQNEAQ. With 5 bases removed from V and 1 base from J, the gap between germline ends came to 9 bases. This CDR3 comprises 15 residues. The CDR3 loop is CASSVRGSGANVLTF. The CDR3 DNA reads TGTGCCAGCAGCGTGAGGGGTTCTGGGGCCAACGTCCTGACTTTC.

This clonotype was observed a handful of times. V is TRBV7-9 and J is TRBJ1-2; D gene uncertain. With 1 base removed from V and 10 bases from J, the gap between germline ends came to 13 bases. The CDR3 spans 13 residues. The germline CDR1 and CDR2 sequences are SEHNR and FQNEAQ (reference sequence). CDR3 nucleotides: TGTGCCAGCAGCTTAGAGGCAGTTCGGGACTACACCTTC. Amino acid sequence: CASSLEAVRDYTF. Supplemented by reference TRBV7-9 and TRBJ1-2, the full variable domain reads DTGVSQNPRHKITKRGQNVTFRCDPISEHNRLYWYRQTLGQGPEFLTYFQNEAQLEKSRLLSDRFSAERPKGSFSTLEIQRTEQGDSAMYLCASSLEAVRDYTFGSGTRLTVV.

In its sample, this clonotype was seen many times. V is TRBV12-3 or TRBV12-4 and J is TRBJ2-1; D gene unclear. This CDR3 is 13 amino acids long. The ends were cut back, 5 bases at V and 8 bases at J, with 13 bases in the middle. The CDR3 sequence is CASSAQARYEQFF. CDR3 in DNA: TGTGCCAGCAGTGCGCAGGCGCGTTATGAGCAGTTCTTC.

The sample holds many counts of this clonotype. V and J are TRBV7-2 and TRBJ1-5; possible D gene TRBD1, 6 bases. This CDR3 comprises 16 residues. The germline V gene has CDR1 SGHTA and CDR2 FQGNSA. Trimming cost V 5 bases and J 4 bases, with 18 bases left between them. CDR3 bases: TGTGCCAGCAGCACAGATACAGGGTTTAGAAATCAGCCCCAGCATTTT. As protein: CASSTDTGFRNQPQHF. The variable domain in full, completed from reference TRBV7-2 and TRBJ1-5, reads GAGVSQSPSNKVTEKGKDVELRCDPISGHTALYWYRQSLGQGLEFLIYFQGNSAPDKSGLPSDRFSAERTGGSVSTLTIQRTQQEDSAVYLCASSTDTGFRNQPQHFGDGTRLSIL.

This clonotype was seen only a few times. The V and J genes are TRBV2 and TRBJ2-6; D might be TRBD2 (6 bases). This CDR3 contains 15 residues. The V gene lost 3 bases and the J gene lost 2 bases, with 8 bases spanning the gap. In germline, CDR1 is SNHLY, CDR2 FYNNEI. CDR3 region: CASSEGGPGANVLTF. In DNA form, the CDR3 reads TGTGCCAGCAGTGAGGGAGGCCCTGGGGCCAACGTCCTGACTTTC.

This clonotype has a count of ten or more. This chain connects TRBV7-9 to TRBJ1-5; D unresolved. This CDR3 has 12 amino acids. Trimming shortened V by 5 bases and J by 4 bases, and 6 bases separated the two germline ends. The germline CDR1 and CDR2 sequences are SEHNR and FQNEAQ (reference sequence). CDR3: CASSVINQPQHF. CDR3 coding DNA: TGTGCCAGCAGCGTAATTAATCAGCCCCAGCATTTT.

The sample holds many counts of this clonotype. The gene calls are TRBV5-1 and TRBJ2-5, with no clear D. Per the germline V gene, CDR1 is SGHRS and CDR2 is YFSETQ. Trimming pared 1 base from V and 1 base from J, leaving 11 bases between. The CDR3 has 15 residues. In nucleotides, the CDR3 is TGCGCCAGCAGCTTGACCGGAAGCCTCCAAGAGACCCAGTACTTC. It codes for CASSLTGSLQETQYF.

This clonotype was counted at least ten times. The chain is built from TRBV11-3 and TRBJ1-2; D is uncertain. The CDR3 is 15 residues long. Germline V gene lookup returns CDR1 SGHNT and CDR2 YENEEA. Trimming took 1 base from V and 4 from J, leaving 13 bases between them. Here the CDR3 reads CASSLGHRVAYGYTF. CDR3 nucleotide sequence: TGTGCCAGCAGCTTAGGTCATAGGGTGGCCTATGGCTACACCTTC. Looking up the rest from reference TRBV11-3 and TRBJ1-2 gives the full variable domain: EAGVVQSPRYKIIEKKQPVAFWCNPISGHNTLYWYLQNLGQGPELLIRYENEEAVDDSQLPKDRFSAERLKGVDSTLKIQPAELGDSAVYLCASSLGHRVAYGYTFGSGTRLTVV.

Many counts were recorded for this clonotype. The genes are TRBV12-3 or TRBV12-4 and TRBJ2-7, with D possibly TRBD2 on 6 matching bases. Trimming took off 7 bases at V and 2 bases at J, with 15 bases between the two ends. This CDR3 contains 14 residues. CDR3 bases: TGTGCCAGCACCCGGGAGATGCCGCCCTACGAGCAGTACTTC. Translated, it gives CASTREMPPYEQYF.

Ten or more counts support this clonotype. The genes are TRBV7-9 and TRBJ2-1; D gene uncertain. Germline lookup yields CDR1 SEHNR and CDR2 FQNEAQ (reference sequence). This CDR3 spans 12 amino acids. The V end was cut by 1 base, the J end by 8 bases, with 6 bases between. The chain's CDR3 is CASSLVPHEQFF. As DNA, the CDR3 is TGTGCCAGCAGCTTAGTGCCACATGAGCAGTTCTTC.

This clonotype came up a few times. This chain connects TRBV11-2 to TRBJ1-1; no clear D. Germline V gene sequence: CDR1 SGHAT, CDR2 FQNNGV. Trimming stripped 1 base from V and 9 bases from J, with 15 bases between. The CDR3 covers 14 residues. CDR3: CASSLGPGSGQAFF. The DNA of the CDR3 is TGTGCCAGCAGCTTAGGTCCCGGCAGCGGTCAAGCTTTCTTT.

V and J are TRBV10-3 and TRBJ2-3; tentatively, D is TRBD2 (6 bases). Trimming stripped 8 bases from V and 4 bases from J, with 10 bases between. The germline V gene encodes CDR1 ENHRY and CDR2 SYGVKD. The CDR3 length is 12 residues. CDR3 in amino acids: CAIASVADTQYF. DNA for the CDR3: TGTGCCATCGCTAGCGTGGCAGATACGCAGTATTTT.

This clonotype was picked up many times. The rearrangement links TRBV28 to TRBJ2-5, with 8 positions matching TRBD1. V shed 11 bases and J 5 bases; nucleotides not matched to a gene: 10. Germline values: CDR1 MDHEN, CDR2 SYDVKM. This CDR3 has 13 residues. CDR3 region: CAAQPDREETQYF. In nucleotides, the CDR3 is TGTGCCGCCCAGCCGGACAGGGAGGAGACCCAGTACTTC. Full variable domain (missing parts from reference TRBV28 and TRBJ2-5): DVKVTQSSRYLVKRTGEKVFLECVQDMDHENMFWYRQDPGLGLRLIYFSYDVKMKEKGDIPEGYSVSREKKERFSLILESASTNQTSMYLCAAQPDREETQYFGPGTRLLVL.

At least ten counts were recorded for this clonotype. V gene TRBV5-6 combines with J gene TRBJ2-3, with D possibly matching TRBD2 (7 bases). This CDR3 is built from 16 residues. V gave up 3 bases and J gave up 1 base, with 15 bases separating them. Germline V CDR1 and CDR2: SGHDT, YYEEEE. CDR3 in amino acids: CASSWGGGRRTDTQYF. CDR3 nucleotides: TGTGCCAGCAGCTGGGGCGGGGGCCGACGCACAGATACGCAGTATTTT.

This sequence joins TRBV10-3 and TRBJ2-7, with 8 bases identical to TRBD1. The J segment lost 3 bases and the V segment lost 4 bases, leaving 11 bases of the junction unmatched. Germline CDR1 reads ENHRY; CDR2 reads SYGVKD. The CDR3 runs to 16 residues. The CDR3 is CAISGKGQGQVYEQYF. DNA for the CDR3: TGTGCCATCAGTGGGAAAGGACAGGGCCAGGTCTACGAGCAGTACTTC.

The chain joins TRBV4-1 to TRBJ1-4; a weak D match, TRBD1 (5 bases). CDR3 size: 14 residues. V was shortened by 1 base and J by 8 bases, with 11 bases between the two germline ends. Germline V gives CDR1 MGHRA, CDR2 YSYEKL. CDR3 nucleotide sequence: TGCGCCAGCAGCCAAGCAAGGGGTCGAGAAAAACTGTTTTTT. Residues: CASSQARGREKLFF.

This clonotype was counted many times. The chain has TRBV6-1 and TRBJ2-2; the D is unclear. Per germline, CDR1 MNHNS and CDR2 SASEGT. V gave up 4 bases and J gave up 1 base, with 4 bases separating them. The CDR3 is 13 amino acids. Here the CDR3 reads CASSVQNTGELFF. The CDR3 DNA reads TGTGCCAGCAGTGTTCAGAACACCGGGGAGCTGTTTTTT.

A note on this clonotype: This may be a read error: a much more frequent sequence differs by one nucleotide. The gene calls are TRBV12-5 and TRBJ1-1, with 9 positions matching TRBD1. The V gene's germline CDR1 is LGHNT and CDR2 FRNRAP. Unmatched junction bases numbered 7, after V lost 6 bases and J lost 5 bases. The CDR3 has 14 residues. The CDR3 DNA is TGTGCTAGTGGGACGGGACAGGGTCTGACTGAAGCTTTCTTT. Its translation: CASGTGQGLTEAFF.

This clonotype was observed at least ten times. The chain links TRBV7-9 to TRBJ1-2; a weak D match, TRBD1 (6 bases). This CDR3 has 14 residues. V was trimmed by 5 bases and J by 8 bases, leaving 18 bases between them. Germline V CDR1 and CDR2: SEHNR, FQNEAQ (reference sequence). The CDR3 is CASSPLRRGGGYTF. CDR3 coding DNA: TGTGCCAGCAGCCCTCTCCGCAGGGGAGGAGGCTACACCTTC.

The chain joins TRBV2 to TRBJ2-2, with 8 positions matching TRBD1. J lost 7 bases, V lost 3 bases, and 7 bases had no gene match. Germline CDR1 reads SNHLY; CDR2 reads FYNNEI. The CDR3 contains 15 residues. CDR3 DNA: TGTGCCAGCAGTGAGGGCAGGGGGCCGGTCGGGGAGCTGTTTTTT. This codes for CASSEGRGPVGELFF.

This clonotype was recorded many times. This chain uses TRBV14 with TRBJ2-7; perhaps TRBD2 as D (5 bases). Per germline, CDR1 SGHDN and CDR2 FVKESK. The CDR3 runs 16 residues. Trimming took 0 bases from V and 3 from J, leaving 15 bases between them. CDR3 protein: CASSQEAAYLGYEQYF. For the CDR3, the DNA is TGTGCCAGCAGCCAAGAAGCGGCCTACCTCGGCTACGAGCAGTACTTC.